These 2 T cell receptor beta chains came from one sample sequenced in a study of early T cells in non-severe SARS-CoV-2 infection. TCRdb reprocessed the 5' RACE reads with MiXCR, giving one entry per CDR3 protein. Of roughly 71,000 distinct CDR3 sequences detected, approximately 13% appear once; the ten largest clones hold approximately 4.7%. Source material: whole blood. The origin of the receptors is an adult who was a healthcare worker with PCR-confirmed SARS-CoV-2 infection or an uninfected control (not recorded which).

This clonotype has at least ten counts. V and J are TRBV7-2 and TRBJ2-3; D ambiguous. Trimming took 2 bases from V and 2 from J, leaving 8 bases between them. The CDR3 spans 14 residues. CDR1 is SGHTA and CDR2 is FQGNSA in the germline V gene. CDR3 DNA sequence: TGTGCCAGCAGCTTAATTGCCCACACAGATACGCAGTATTTT. It yields the protein CASSLIAHTDTQYF. The variable domain in full, with the rest retrieved from reference TRBV7-2 and TRBJ2-3, is GAGVSQSPSNKVTEKGKDVELRCDPISGHTALYWYRQSLGQGLEFLIYFQGNSAPDKSGLPSDRFSAERTGGSVSTLTIQRTQQEDSAVYLCASSLIAHTDTQYFGPGTRLTVL.

This clonotype was observed a few times. This chain connects TRBV27 to TRBJ2-7; tentative D call: TRBD1 (7 bases). Deletions cut 2 bases from V and 3 bases from J, with 11 bases between. The CDR3 is 14 amino acids. Germline CDR1 reads MNHEY; CDR2 reads SMNVEV (reference sequence). This CDR3 is CASSLPGGFYEQYF. The CDR3 bases are TGTGCCAGCAGTTTACCAGGGGGGTTCTACGAGCAGTACTTC.